These 25 T cell receptor beta chains came from one sample sequenced in a study of identifying expanded T cells in peripheral blood. Produced via immunoSEQ multiplex PCR; TCRdb's table is partial and in-frame only. The repertoire holds 81,000 or so clones, with 84% as singletons. The sample comprised blood. These receptors all stem from a person aged 18 to 70 in good health.

The chain recombines TRBV28 with TRBJ1-1; perhaps TRBD1 as D (6 bases). Trimming stripped 6 bases from V and 1 base from J, with 15 bases between. Germline lookup yields CDR1 MDHEN and CDR2 SYDVKM. CDR3 size: 15 residues. CDR3 region: CASSRRGAANTEAFF. CDR3 in DNA: TGTGCCAGCAGCCGGAGGGGGGCCGCGAACACTGAAGCTTTCTTT.

The chain uses TRBV18 and TRBJ2-1, with D uncertain. Germline V gene data show CDR1 as KGHSH and CDR2 as LQKENI. This CDR3 is 12 amino acids long. The V gene lost 3 bases and the J gene lost 5 bases, with 5 bases spanning the gap. CDR3 bases: TGTGCCAGCTCACCTGATAACAATGAGCAGTTCTTC. Translating it yields CASSPDNNEQFF.

The genes are TRBV10-3 and TRBJ2-1; TRBD2 might be the D (5 bases). Germline-derived CDR1 and CDR2 are ENHRY and SYGVKD. The CDR3 length is 12 residues. Trimming removed 4 bases at V and 10 bases at J, with 11 bases between. CDR3 sequence reads: CAISVSEGEQFF. CDR3 nucleotide sequence: TGTGCCATCAGTGTTAGCGAAGGGGAGCAGTTCTTC.

V is TRBV6-5 and J is TRBJ2-7; D possibly corresponds to TRBD1 (5 bases). Germline CDR1 reads MNHEY; CDR2 reads SVGAGI. Trimming removed 6 bases at V and 3 bases at J, with 9 bases between. The CDR3 extends over 12 amino acids. The CDR3 spells CASSDQGYEQYF. DNA of the CDR3: TGTGCCAGCAGCGACCAGGGCTACGAGCAGTACTTC.

This chain uses TRBV11-3 with TRBJ2-1; possibly TRBD1 or TRBD2 for D (5 bases each). The germline gives CDR1 SGHNT, CDR2 YENEEA. V dropped 0 bases and J dropped 10 bases, with 7 bases sitting between them. CDR3 length: 12 amino acids. The CDR3 loop reads CASSLDGGEQFF. The CDR3 DNA reads TGTGCCAGCAGCTTAGATGGGGGAGAGCAGTTCTTC.

The V gene is TRBV28, the J gene TRBJ2-5; the D gene is possibly TRBD1 (5 bases). The ends were cut back, 2 bases at V and 1 base at J, with 8 bases in the middle. This CDR3 spans 14 amino acids. Germline V gene sequence: CDR1 MDHEN, CDR2 SYDVKM. The CDR3 bases are TGTGCCAGCAGTTTACAGGGTCTCCAAGAGACCCAGTACTTC. Amino acid sequence: CASSLQGLQETQYF.

V gene TRBV21-1 combines with J gene TRBJ2-7; TRBD2 was called by the table and not checked on the DNA. TRBV21-1 is assigned pseudogene status. The CDR3 contains 11 residues. The CDR3 DNA is TGTGCCAGCAGCCTCTCCTACGAGCAGTACTTC. This encodes CASSLSYEQYF.

The chain links TRBV18 to TRBJ2-5; TRBD2 is a possible D gene (6 bases). The CDR3 has 14 residues. CDR1 and CDR2 (germline): KGHSH, LQKENI. V shed 2 bases and J shed 2 bases, with 9 bases lying between them. The CDR3 region has the DNA TGTGCCAGCTCACCAGCGGGGAGGCAAGAGACCCAGTACTTC. Its translation: CASSPAGRQETQYF.

The chain uses TRBV6-5 and TRBJ2-3, with 10 nucleotides matching TRBD1. There are 15 residues in the CDR3. Germline CDR1 and CDR2: MNHEY and SVGAGI. Unmatched junction bases numbered 1, after V lost 2 bases and J lost 2 bases. CDR3 amino acids: CASSYGQGDTDTQYF. CDR3 bases: TGTGCCAGCAGTTACGGACAGGGGGACACAGATACGCAGTATTTT.

The chain joins TRBV7-9 to TRBJ2-7, with TRBD2 matching 7 bases. Germline loops: CDR1 SEHNR, CDR2 FQNEAQ (reference sequence). Germline trimming cut 8 bases from V and 0 bases from J; bases unmatched to any gene: 13. The CDR3 totals 16 residues. In DNA form, the CDR3 reads TGTGCCAGCGCCCGGCGGGGGACGCCTGGCTCCTACGAGCAGTACTTC. Translating it yields CASARRGTPGSYEQYF.

The chain recombines TRBV9 with TRBJ2-1, with no clear D. Germline-derived CDR1 and CDR2 are SGDLS and YYNGEE. V dropped 0 bases and J dropped 6 bases, with 10 bases sitting between them. This CDR3 has 14 amino acids. The CDR3 here is CASSVAERVNEQFF. The CDR3 DNA follows: TGTGCCAGCAGCGTAGCCGAACGGGTCAATGAGCAGTTCTTC.

This chain links TRBV28 with TRBJ2-5; D ambiguous. The CDR3 contains 13 residues. With 6 bases removed from V and 5 bases from J, the gap between germline ends came to 13 bases. Germline V gene lookup returns CDR1 MDHEN and CDR2 SYDVKM. This chain's CDR3 is CASSPGLLETQYF. CDR3 sequence (DNA): TGTGCCAGCAGCCCCGGTCTACTGGAGACCCAGTACTTC.

The chain carries TRBV20-1 and TRBJ2-3; D is unclear. Trimming pared 1 base from V and 5 bases from J, leaving 4 bases between. Looked up from germline, CDR1 is DFQATT and CDR2 is SNEGSKA (reference sequence). CDR3 size: 11 residues. Here the CDR3 DNA reads TGCAGTGCTAGAGGGGGAGATACGCAGTATTTT. This sequence encodes CSARGGDTQYF.

This clone was recorded only once. The chain combines TRBV29-1 with TRBJ2-3; 7 nucleotides line up with TRBD1. The germline CDR1 and CDR2 sequences are SQVTM and ANQGSEA. The CDR3 covers 14 residues. With V trimmed by 4 bases and J by 1 base, 5 bases remained unmatched. Here the CDR3 DNA reads TGCAGCGTTGTAAGGGGGCTGCGCACAGATACGCAGTATTTT. Encoded protein: CSVVRGLRTDTQYF.

The chain combines TRBV15 with TRBJ1-1; D unresolved. Looked up from germline, CDR1 is LNHNV and CDR2 is YYDKDF (reference sequence). Trimming cost V 5 bases and J 1 base, with 17 bases left between them. The length of the CDR3 is 16 residues. The CDR3 DNA reads TGTGCCACCAGCCTGGATCTTCAGGCTACGAACACTGAAGCTTTCTTT. It codes for CATSLDLQATNTEAFF.

CDR3: CATSRDWGRSGEKLFF. The CDR3 DNA reads as TGTGCCACCAGCAGAGATTGGGGGCGTTCTGGTGAAAAACTGTTTTTT. This chain connects TRBV15 to TRBJ1-4; tentative D call: TRBD1 (6 bases). The germline gives CDR1 LNHNV, CDR2 YYDKDF (reference sequence). The CDR3 has 16 amino acids. The V end lost 0 bases, the J end lost 7 bases, and 15 bases lay between the germline ends.

This clone appeared a few times. The chain carries TRBV27 and TRBJ2-7; the match to TRBD2 covers 11 bases. CDR1 and CDR2 (germline): MNHEY, SMNVEV (reference sequence). The CDR3 runs 14 residues. With V trimmed by 6 bases and J by 6 bases, 7 bases remained unmatched. The CDR3 region is CASSTTSGSGEQYF. The CDR3 bases are TGTGCCAGCAGCACCACTAGCGGGAGTGGCGAGCAGTACTTC.

The V call is TRBV9, the J call TRBJ2-3; TRBD2 might be the D (6 bases). The CDR3 loop spans 20 amino acids. CDR1 SGDLS and CDR2 YYNGEE come from the germline V gene. Trimming removed 0 bases at V and 0 bases at J, with 23 bases between. CDR3 residues: CASSVDVRGMLGQSTDTQYF. The DNA of the CDR3 is TGTGCCAGCAGCGTAGATGTACGCGGGATGCTAGGACAAAGCACAGATACGCAGTATTTT. Together with reference TRBV9 and TRBJ2-3, the CDR3 gives the full variable domain: DSGVTQTPKHLITATGQRVTLRCSPRSGDLSVYWYQQSLDQGLQFLIQYYNGEERAKGNILERFSAQQFPDLHSELNLSSLELGDSALYFCASSVDVRGMLGQSTDTQYFGPGTRLTVL.

The chain couples TRBV4-3 to TRBJ1-1, with D maybe TRBD1 (5 bases). Between the trimmed V and J ends, which lost 0 bases and 7 bases, there was a span of 18 bases. CDR3 length: 16 residues. Germline CDR1 and CDR2: LGHNA and YSLEER. CDR3 sequence: CASSQEVLAGLNEAFF. CDR3 bases: TGCGCCAGCAGCCAAGAGGTGTTGGCAGGGCTGAATGAAGCTTTCTTT.

The DNA of the CDR3 is TGTGCCAGCAGCCCCGGGGGAGGGAGCTACGAGCAGTACTTC. Protein: CASSPGGGSYEQYF. The chain is built from TRBV7-9 and TRBJ2-7; TRBD2 agrees at 7 bases. The CDR3 covers 14 residues. The germline V gene encodes CDR1 SEHNR and CDR2 FQNEAQ (reference sequence). J was trimmed by 3 bases and V by 5 bases; bases with no gene match: 7.

This chain joins TRBV14 and TRBJ1-4, with D perhaps matching TRBD1 (5 bases). Germline V gives CDR1 SGHDN, CDR2 FVKESK. Trimming removed 4 bases from V and 0 bases from J, with 12 bases in between. The CDR3 sequence is 16 residues long. CDR3 loop: CASSPVPQATNEKLFF. CDR3 nucleotides: TGTGCCAGCAGCCCCGTCCCACAGGCAACTAATGAAAAACTGTTTTTT.

V is TRBV19 and J is TRBJ1-3; 7 positions match TRBD1. This CDR3 contains 16 residues. V was pared by 5 bases and J by 0 bases, with 7 bases of the junction left unmatched. Per the germline V gene, CDR1 is LNHDA and CDR2 is SQIVND (reference sequence). The CDR3 loop is CASSSYRGTSGNTIYF. CDR3 bases: TGTGCCAGTAGTTCTTACAGGGGAACCTCTGGAAACACCATATATTTT.

The rearrangement links TRBV6-5 to TRBJ2-5; D tentatively fits TRBD1 or TRBD2 (5 bases each). CDR1 and CDR2 from the germline V gene are MNHEY and SVGAGI. The CDR3 is 13 amino acids. V dropped 6 bases and J dropped 1 base, with 9 bases sitting between them. CDR3 protein: CASRGTAQETQYF. The CDR3 DNA reads as TGTGCCAGCAGAGGGACGGCCCAAGAGACCCAGTACTTC.

This clone was counted once. The J gene is TRBJ1-5, the V gene TRBV19, with 8 bases aligning to TRBD1. CDR3 length equals 15 residues. The germline CDR1 and CDR2 sequences are LNHDA and SQIVND (reference sequence). J gave up 3 bases and V 7 bases, and 8 bases lay outside the gene matches. The DNA for the CDR3 is TGTGCCAGTACCAACGACAGGGGAGACAATCAGCCCCAGCATTTT. The encoded protein is CASTNDRGDNQPQHF. The variable domain in full, completed from reference TRBV19 and TRBJ1-5, reads DGGITQSPKYLFRKEGQNVTLSCEQNLNHDAMYWYRQDPGQGLRLIYYSQIVNDFQKGDIAEGYSVSREKKESFPLTVTSAQKNPTAFYLCASTNDRGDNQPQHFGDGTRLSIL.

This sequence joins TRBV29-1 and TRBJ1-2, with 7 nucleotides matching TRBD1. The CDR3 spans 11 residues. CDR1 is SQVTM, CDR2 ANQGSEA, per germline. V shed 3 bases, J shed 8 bases, and the junction held 3 bases outside the gene matches. The CDR3 DNA sequence: TGCAGCGTTGAGACAGGGAAGGGCTACACCTTC. Translation: CSVETGKGYTF.